This T cell receptor (beta chain) was obtained from a study of OX40 agonist ivuxolimab in advanced cancers. On the study more broadly: Hepatocellular carcinoma, melanoma, renal cell or head and neck cancer affected the dose-escalation patients. General study findings and limits: Low normalized T-cell clonal expansion was additionally recorded for some nonresponders. Relative to CD4+ cells, CD8+ T cells on average had more expanded clones. Clonal expansion by week 6 occurred in CD4+ and CD8+ blood T cells (at 0.1 to 3.0 mg/kg).

CDR1 is SEHNR and CDR2 is FQNEAQ in the germline V gene (reference sequence). CDR3 size: 14 residues. Trimming took 7 bases from V and 6 from J; bases not matched to a gene: 6. About this clone: What it binds is not known.

Some clones are missing from TCRdb's copy, which holds only in-frame ones; the method was immunoSEQ multiplex PCR. The repertoire has roughly 70,000 clones, roughly 86% of them found once; the top ten carry approximately 7%. The sequencing used CD4+ or CD8+ T cells sorted from blood, collected in a trial of the OX40 agonist ivuxolimab. The V call is TRBV7-9, the J call TRBJ1-6; TRBD1 matches at 7 bases. This clonotype originated in an adult with an advanced solid tumor such as melanoma, head and neck, liver or kidney cancer. This CDR3 is CASTFGTANSPLHF. The CDR3 DNA reads as TGTGCCAGCACCTTCGGGACAGCTAATTCACCCCTCCACTTT.